The T cell receptor beta chain described here comes from a study of blood T cell repertoires in COVID-19. In the study overall: Material from acute and convalescent COVID-19 was sourced from the United States, Italy and Spain. Sources were T cells, B-cell-depleted T cells, or PBMCs; the material itself was cDNA or gDNA.

V was pared by 5 bases and J by 5 bases, with 5 bases of the junction left unmatched. CDR3 length: 14 amino acids. Looked up from germline, CDR1 is MNHEY and CDR2 is SMNVEV (reference sequence). As handled by the study authors: Amplification of reference gene primers was used by the study to estimate nucleated cell counts. Some clones are missing from TCRdb's copy, which holds only in-frame ones; the method was immunoSEQ multiplex PCR. V and J calls plus clone size are reproduced from that table; the DNA served to infer D and trimming. The sample holds some 170,000 clones, about 78% seen once. Sequenced sample: peripheral blood. This clonotype was sampled from a woman in her 50s with active or convalescent COVID-19. The rearrangement joins TRBV27 to TRBJ2-1; 8 bases are a match to TRBD1. The CDR3 DNA follows: TGTGCCAGCAGTGGTGACAGGGGAGACAATGAGCAGTTCTTC. Its translation: CASSGDRGDNEQFF.